This T cell receptor (beta chain) was recorded in a study of regulatory T cells in long-lasting Graves disease. Turning to the study itself: Newly diagnosed Graves' patients took antithyroid drugs under 3 months. Whole-study results and caveats: TRBV28 was favored in persistent disease, as were TRBJ1-2 and TRBJ2-5. Compared with new cases, persistent Graves' patients showed reduced TCR diversity.

This clonotype was seen repeatedly, ten times or more. No antigen is known for it. Time point specified: newly diagnosed GD, antithyroid drugs for less than 3 months. Isolated PBMC RNA provided the starting material for the TCR library. Investigators report Graves' disease was diagnosed under American Thyroid Association guidelines. The trim removed 5 bases at V and 0 bases at J, leaving 5 bases unmatched. This CDR3 comprises 15 residues. Germline values: CDR1 SGHNT, CDR2 YENEEA. Sequencing libraries for TCR beta were prepared with iRepertoire HTBI primers and Arm-PCR of CDR3 regions. TCRdb re-called the multiplex PCR reads through MiXCR, storing one row per CDR3 protein. The sample has about 200,000 distinct CDR3 sequences, around 18% seen once.

The specimen was peripheral blood mononuclear cells (PBMCs), collected at new diagnosis, from a patient treated with antithyroid drugs. The chain uses TRBV11-3 and TRBJ2-3; 7 nucleotides align to TRBD2. The clonotype comes from a female donor with Graves disease. CDR3 amino acids: CASSGGGSSTDTQYF. The CDR3 DNA sequence: TGTGCCAGCAGCGGGGGGGGGTCTAGCACAGATACGCAGTATTTT.